This entry features one TCR beta chain sequence. The V segment lost 4 bases and the J segment 2 bases; nucleotides outside the gene matches: 5. The CDR3 sequence is 14 residues long. Germline assignment: CDR1 SGHTA and CDR2 FQGNSA. The sample comes from a study of sequential checkpoint blockade in melanoma. Treatment denoted: randomized to nivolumab then ipilimumab (arm A) or the reverse (arm B). From thawed PBMCs, live CD3+CD8+ cells negative for CD19 and CD56 were sorted. The table came from immunoSEQ multiplex PCR; TCRdb's copy has only in-frame clones and leaves some out. The sample records approximately 4,300 clones, 50% to 60% being singletons.

The sequenced sample was CD8+ T cells sorted from blood (inferred from file names), obtained from a patient given nivolumab and ipilimumab in sequence. The receptor was isolated from a human donor with melanoma. V gene TRBV7-2 combines with J gene TRBJ2-7, with 7 bases aligning to TRBD2. CDR3 DNA sequence: TGTGCCAGCAGCTGGATGAGCGGGACCTACGAGCAGTACTTC. It specifies CASSWMSGTYEQYF.